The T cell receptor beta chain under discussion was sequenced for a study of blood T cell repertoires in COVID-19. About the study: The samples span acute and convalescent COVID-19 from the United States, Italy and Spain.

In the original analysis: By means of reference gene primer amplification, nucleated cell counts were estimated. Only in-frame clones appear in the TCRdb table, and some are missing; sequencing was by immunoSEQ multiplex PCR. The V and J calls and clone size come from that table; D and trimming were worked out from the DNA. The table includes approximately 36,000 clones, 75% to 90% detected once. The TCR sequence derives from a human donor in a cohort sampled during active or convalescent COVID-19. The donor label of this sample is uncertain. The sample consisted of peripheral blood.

The DNA for the CDR3 is TGTGCCAGCACCACGACAGGGGCGTATCAGCCCCAGCATTTT. This sequence encodes CASTTTGAYQPQHF. The V and J genes are TRBV6-6 and TRBJ1-5; the match to TRBD1 covers 8 bases. Losses at the gene ends were 7 bases for V and 5 bases for J; bases not matched to a gene: 7. The CDR3 spans 14 residues. Per germline, CDR1 MNHNY and CDR2 SVGAGI (reference sequence).